This is a list of T cell receptor beta chains from one sample in a study of T cells in Graves' hyperthyroidism and ophthalmopathy. TCRdb passed the multiplex PCR reads through MiXCR, listing each CDR3 protein once. The sample consists of a few hundred thousand distinct CDR3 sequences, roughly 14% of them appearing once. Sequences were obtained from blood. These receptors were taken from a woman aged 18-29 years with Graves' hyperthyroidism. Each CDR3 is given with its conserved first and last residue. A D gene is named only where the DNA matches it firmly. Clone size is not always given. Where it is, it says once, few, many or a class for expanded clones.

TRBJ2-5	TRBD1	TRBV5-1	few	CASSSTGVLQETQYF	TGCGCCAGCAGCTCCACAGGGGTCCTACAAGAGACCCAGTACTTC
TRBJ1-2	.	TRBV27	many	CASTRPGTGEGYTF	TGTGCCAGCACCCGTCCAGGGACGGGGGAAGGCTACACCTTC
TRBJ1-5	.	TRBV19	many	CASRTGGGLRQPQHF	TGTGCCAGTAGAACGGGAGGGGGGCTCCGTCAGCCCCAGCATTTT
TRBJ1-5	TRBD1	TRBV30	many	CACKTGAGNQPQHF	TGTGCCTGTAAGACAGGGGCGGGGAATCAGCCCCAGCATTTT
TRBJ1-2	TRBD1	TRBV12-3/TRBV12-4	many	CASSPGTVYGYTF	TGTGCCAGCAGTCCTGGGACAGTCTATGGCTACACCTTC
TRBJ2-3	.	TRBV7-2	many	CASTWGGSTDTQYF	TGTGCCAGCACGTGGGGCGGGAGCACAGATACGCAGTATTTT
TRBJ2-7	.	TRBV7-2	few	CASSLRTNYEQYF	TGTGCCAGCAGCCTCCGGACGAACTACGAGCAGTACTTC
TRBJ2-3	.	TRBV27	many	CASSLRAGGTDTQYF	TGTGCCAGCAGTTTAAGGGCAGGGGGCACAGATACGCAGTATTTT
TRBJ2-7	.	TRBV20-1	many	CSARDRTYEQYF	TGCAGTGCTAGAGATCGGACCTACGAGCAGTACTTC
TRBJ2-3	.	TRBV27	many	CASSPWGGREDTQYF	TGTGCCAGCAGTCCCTGGGGGGGCCGGGAAGATACGCAGTATTTT
TRBJ2-1	TRBD2	TRBV19	.	CASSISGYNEQFF	TGTGCCAGTAGTATTAGCGGGTACAATGAGCAGTTCTTC
TRBJ2-1	.	TRBV5-4	few	CASPPPREPYYNEQFF	TGTGCCAGCCCCCCCCCCCGGGAACCTTACTACAATGAGCAGTTCTTC
TRBJ2-3	TRBD2	TRBV2	.	CASSSLGLAGADTQYF	TGTGCCAGCAGTTCTCTGGGACTAGCGGGGGCAGATACGCAGTATTTT
TRBJ2-3	.	TRBV28	many	CASRLGGTDTQYF	TGTGCCAGCAGGTTGGGGGGAACAGATACGCAGTATTTT
TRBJ1-4	TRBD1	TRBV27	many	CASSLTGASEKLFF	TGTGCCAGCAGTCTGACAGGGGCCAGCGAAAAACTGTTTTTT
TRBJ2-1	.	TRBV7-9	many	CASSPSAGFLYNEQFF	TGTGCCAGCAGCCCCTCGGCAGGCTTCCTTTACAATGAGCAGTTCTTC
TRBJ1-4	.	TRBV3-1	many	CASSQGLPATNEKLFF	TGTGCCAGCAGCCAGGGCCTACCTGCAACTAATGAAAAACTGTTTTTT
TRBJ1-2	.	TRBV3-1	many	CASSQVLSGGYTF	TGTGCCAGCAGCCAAGTCCTCTCGGGGGGCTACACCTTC
TRBJ2-1	.	TRBV13	many	CASSPPTEFYNEQFF	TGTGCCAGCAGTCCGCCCACCGAGTTCTACAATGAGCAGTTCTTC
TRBJ2-7	.	TRBV11-2	many	CASSLGDGSSYEQYF	TGTGCCAGCAGCTTAGGGGACGGAAGCTCCTACGAGCAGTACTTC
TRBJ2-3	TRBD2	TRBV7-9	many	CASSLSIAGAGDTQYF	TGTGCCAGCAGCTTGAGCATAGCGGGAGCTGGAGATACGCAGTATTTT
TRBJ2-7	TRBD1	TRBV5-1	many	CASSHGQGVGEQYF	TGCGCCAGCAGCCACGGACAGGGTGTAGGTGAGCAGTACTTC
TRBJ2-6	.	TRBV20-1	many	CSASGSGANVLTF	TGCAGTGCCTCAGGGTCTGGGGCCAACGTCCTGACTTTC
TRBJ2-1	TRBD2	TRBV5-1	.	CASSLGSGSESYNEQFF	TGCGCCAGCAGCTTGGGGAGCGGGAGCGAATCCTACAATGAGCAGTTCTTC
TRBJ2-2	.	TRBV3-1	many	CASSPRPNTGELFF	TGTGCCAGCAGCCCCCGGCCAAACACCGGGGAGCTGTTTTTT
TRBJ1-5	TRBD1	TRBV5-8	many	CASSSFGTDNQPQHF	TGTGCCAGCAGCTCATTTGGGACAGATAATCAGCCCCAGCATTTT
TRBJ1-1	.	TRBV11-2	many	CASSRQVKTTEAFF	TGTGCCAGCAGCCGACAGGTCAAAACCACTGAAGCTTTCTTT
TRBJ1-3	TRBD1	TRBV20-1	few	CSAQPNRGTTIYF	TGCAGTGCACAACCCAACAGGGGAACCACCATATATTTT
TRBJ1-5	TRBD1	TRBV2	.	CASSRDSDQPQHF	TGTGCCAGCAGTCGGGACAGCGATCAGCCCCAGCATTTT
TRBJ1-6	.	TRBV19	many	CASSIDRAGVRSPLHF	TGTGCCAGTAGTATAGATCGGGCAGGGGTACGTTCACCCCTCCACTTT
TRBJ2-7	TRBD1	TRBV4-1	many	CASSQRTGRYEQYF	TGCGCCAGCAGCCAGCGGACAGGGAGGTACGAGCAGTACTTC
TRBJ2-2	.	TRBV4-1	.	CASSPTTAQVAYTGELFF	TGCGCCAGCAGCCCCACCACCGCACAGGTGGCTTACACCGGGGAGCTGTTTTTT
TRBJ1-4	.	TRBV28	few	CASSLQTGEKLFF	TGTGCCAGCAGTTTACAGACGGGGGAAAAACTGTTTTTT
TRBJ2-7	TRBD2	TRBV10-3	many	CAIRDRGVAGVDEQYF	TGTGCCATCAGAGATCGGGGGGTAGCGGGAGTCGACGAGCAGTACTTC